Sequencing of this T cell receptor beta chain was carried out in a study of T cell repertoires in cytomegalovirus infection. About the study: Based on public TCR beta signatures, there were indications of CMV infection and of a matching HLA type. Points from the study as a whole: Carriage of CMV together with the relevant HLA was identifiable through cumulative public TCR beta family frequency. CMV-specific HLA-C-restricted TCR beta clonotypes dominated the ex vivo response.

As for this clonotype: Antigen unknown.

Using its own MiXCR run on the reads, TCRdb lists one record per CDR3 protein. This sample has 50,000 or so distinct CDR3 sequences, with 20% found just once. The CDR3 is 16 amino acids. V was trimmed by 5 bases and J by 0 bases, leaving 15 bases between them. Germline-derived CDR1 and CDR2 are SGHNT and YENEEA. This TCR came from a human donor in good health (CMV status not recorded). Some clones in this sample may be carry-over from other donors' samples. The sample here was CD8+ T cells from cultured PBMCs, taken from culture after CMV antigen stimulation. The chain is built from TRBV11-3 and TRBJ2-3; D is uncertain. The CDR3 DNA sequence: TGTGCCAGCAGCCCCCAGACCGGACGGAGCACAGATACGCAGTATTTT. Translated: CASSPQTGRSTDTQYF.